The 28 T cell receptor beta chains in this list originate from one sample, sequenced in a study of T cell clones after liver transplantation. Using immunoSEQ multiplex PCR, the repertoire was profiled, and TCRdb retains in-frame clones only, with some absent. The data hold 75,000 to 85,000 clones, with roughly 80% observed a single time. Sequencing used CD4+ T cells from blood, obtained at the 22-month timepoint. The receptor source for this set is a human patient who received a liver transplant. The graft donor may be the source of some T cells.

The genes are TRBV19 and TRBJ2-6; D unresolved. Germline CDR1 and CDR2: LNHDA and SQIVND (reference sequence). This CDR3 region has 15 residues. Trimming shortened V by 0 bases and J by 2 bases, and 5 bases separated the two germline ends. The CDR3 region is CASSIETTGANVLTF. In nucleotides, the CDR3 is TGTGCCAGTAGTATAGAGACAACTGGGGCCAACGTCCTGACTTTC.

The chain carries TRBV27 and TRBJ2-5; D is possibly TRBD1 or TRBD2 (5 bases each). Germline V CDR1 and CDR2: MNHEY, SMNVEV (reference sequence). This CDR3 is 13 amino acids long. V gave up 4 bases and J gave up 5 bases, with 11 bases separating them. As DNA, the CDR3 is TGTGCCAGCAGTTGGGGGTTGGGGGAGACCCAGTACTTC. Protein sequence: CASSWGLGETQYF.

The genes are TRBV5-1 and TRBJ2-2, with unresolved D. This CDR3 has 11 amino acids. Trimming stripped 8 bases from V and 6 bases from J, with 8 bases between. Germline V lookup: CDR1 SGHRS, CDR2 YFSETQ. The CDR3 DNA follows: TGCGCCAGGGGATCAGCCGGGGAGCTGTTTTTT. It is translated as CARGSAGELFF.

The chain carries TRBV27 and TRBJ2-3; 10 nucleotides line up with TRBD1. CDR3 length: 15 residues. Trimming at V came to 5 bases and at J to 2 bases, leaving 4 bases not matched to a gene. Germline loops: CDR1 MNHEY, CDR2 SMNVEV (reference sequence). CDR3 residues: CASSHGQGDTDTQYF. The CDR3 nucleotides read TGTGCCAGCAGTCATGGACAGGGGGACACAGATACGCAGTATTTT.

This clone has only one observation. The chain links TRBV11-2 to TRBJ2-7, with 9 positions matching TRBD2. Germline V CDR1 and CDR2: SGHAT, FQNNGV. Trimming took 6 bases from V and 0 from J; bases not matched to a gene: 9. This CDR3 is 16 amino acids long. The CDR3 region is CASRYDSGSFSYEQYF. CDR3 nucleotide sequence: TGTGCCAGCAGATACGATAGCGGGAGCTTCTCCTACGAGCAGTACTTC.

The chain carries TRBV5-1 and TRBJ1-2; D unclear. Germline CDR1 is SGHRS and CDR2 is YFSETQ. Trimming took off 0 bases at V and 8 bases at J, with 17 bases between the two ends. CDR3 length: 15 residues. CDR3 in DNA: TGCGCCAGCAGCTTGGCTGGTAGTGGGGTTGGGGGCTACACCTTC. Translated, it gives CASSLAGSGVGGYTF. Full variable domain (remainder filled in from reference TRBV5-1 and TRBJ1-2): KAGVTQTPRYLIKTRGQQVTLSCSPISGHRSVSWYQQTPGQGLQFLFEYFSETQRNKGNFPGRFSGRQFSNSRSEMNVSTLELGDSALYLCASSLAGSGVGGYTFGSGTRLTVV.

The V call is TRBV5-6, the J call TRBJ1-1; D ambiguous. CDR1 and CDR2 from the germline V gene are SGHDT and YYEEEE. The CDR3 is made up of 14 amino acids. The germline V and J ends were trimmed by 4 bases and 9 bases, with 19 bases remaining between them. CDR3: CASSQEGVQSKAFF. The CDR3 DNA sequence: TGTGCCAGCAGCCAAGAGGGTGTTCAGAGTAAAGCTTTCTTT.

This rearrangement joins TRBV2 to TRBJ1-2; maybe TRBD1 (5 bases). CDR3 length: 13 amino acids. CDR1 and CDR2 (germline): SNHLY, FYNNEI. The ends were cut back, 8 bases at V and 5 bases at J, with 15 bases in the middle. The CDR3 loop reads CASGTLPGYGYTF. DNA for the CDR3: TGTGCCAGCGGGACCCTTCCCGGGTATGGCTACACCTTC.

This clone was found once. The chain combines TRBV30 with TRBJ2-2, with D maybe TRBD1 (5 bases). There are 13 residues in the CDR3. Trimming stripped 4 bases from V and 2 bases from J, with 8 bases between. Germline CDR1 and CDR2: GTSNPN and SVGIG (reference sequence). The CDR3 DNA follows: TGTGCCTGGATAGGACACAACACCGGGGAGCTGTTTTTT. This sequence encodes CAWIGHNTGELFF.

DNA for the CDR3: TGTGCCAGCAGTCCCTTAGCGGGGAGCTCCTACAATGAGCAGTTCTTC. Encoded protein: CASSPLAGSSYNEQFF. The chain combines TRBV27 with TRBJ2-1; 8 bases fit TRBD2. V shed 5 bases, J shed 0 bases, and the junction held 6 bases outside the gene matches. The CDR3 is 16 residues long. Germline V gene sequence: CDR1 MNHEY, CDR2 SMNVEV (reference sequence).

This chain joins TRBV30 and TRBJ2-3; 7 bases are a match to TRBD2. Germline-derived CDR1 and CDR2 are GTSNPN and SVGIG (reference sequence). This CDR3 is 15 amino acids long. V was pared by 5 bases and J by 8 bases, with 16 bases of the junction left unmatched. CDR3 bases: TGTGCCTGGGGCAGGCTAGCGGCTTCCGGACGTACGCAGTATTTT. Residues: CAWGRLAASGRTQYF.

The chain combines TRBV6-6 with TRBJ2-1; no clear D. The germline gives CDR1 MNHNY, CDR2 SVGAGI (reference sequence). With 7 bases removed from V and 8 bases from J, the gap between germline ends came to 24 bases. The CDR3 extends over 16 amino acids. The CDR3 bases are TGTGCCAGCAAGAAGGAAGGAGCTGAGGTCCGCGATGAGCAGTTCTTC. Residues: CASKKEGAEVRDEQFF.

J is TRBJ1-3 and V is TRBV7-9, with D perhaps matching TRBD1 (5 bases). The CDR3 totals 15 residues. Per germline, CDR1 SEHNR and CDR2 FQNEAQ (reference sequence). Trimming removed 5 bases at V and 0 bases at J, with 11 bases between. CDR3 nucleotide sequence: TGTGCCAGCAGCCGGGACGCACACTCTGGAAACACCATATATTTT. Its protein product is CASSRDAHSGNTIYF.

The V call is TRBV10-1, the J call TRBJ1-3; D remains ambiguous. The CDR3 length is 17 residues. The V end was cut by 2 bases, the J end by 1 base, with 15 bases between. Germline V CDR1 and CDR2: WNHNN, SYGVQD (reference sequence). The CDR3 loop reads CASSEQGARRSGNTIYF. The CDR3 DNA follows: TGCGCCAGCAGTGAGCAAGGCGCCCGAAGGTCTGGAAACACCATATATTTT.

This chain uses TRBV30 with TRBJ1-5; D unresolved. V was clipped by 0 bases and J by 4 bases, with 10 bases between them. The CDR3 consists of 14 residues. Germline CDR1 is GTSNPN and CDR2 is SVGIG (reference sequence). The CDR3 is CAWSVGSLNQPQHF. In DNA, the CDR3 is TGTGCCTGGAGTGTAGGCAGCCTAAATCAGCCCCAGCATTTT.

The chain has TRBV7-3 and TRBJ2-1, with D maybe TRBD2 (5 bases). This CDR3 region has 15 residues. Germline loops: CDR1 SGHTA, CDR2 FQGTGA. V dropped 5 bases and J dropped 7 bases, with 18 bases sitting between them. The DNA of the CDR3 is TGTGCCAGCAGCCCCCAGGAGGCCGGCCGAAATGAGCAGTTCTTC. As protein: CASSPQEAGRNEQFF.

The chain combines TRBV7-9 with TRBJ2-5; 8 nucleotides align to TRBD2. V trimming: 1 base; J trimming: 5 bases; junction bases outside the gene matches: 6. This CDR3 has 15 residues. Germline V lookup: CDR1 SEHNR, CDR2 FQNEAQ (reference sequence). The CDR3 loop is CASSLGAGARETQYF. The CDR3 DNA reads TGTGCCAGCAGCTTAGGAGCGGGAGCCAGGGAGACCCAGTACTTC.

The CDR3 DNA follows: TGTGCCAGCAGCTTCGGCAGGGAAAGGGCGAGGGGTTCACCCCTCCACTTT. Its translation: CASSFGRERARGSPLHF. The chain recombines TRBV11-2 with TRBJ1-6; weak D call: TRBD1 (5 bases). CDR1 is SGHAT and CDR2 is FQNNGV in the germline V gene. This CDR3 has 17 amino acids. V was trimmed by 3 bases and J by 9 bases, leaving 21 bases between them.

J is TRBJ2-3 and V is TRBV6-6, with D unresolved. Trimming left V 1 base short and J 4 bases short, with 3 bases between. This CDR3 has 12 residues. Germline loops: CDR1 MNHNY, CDR2 SVGAGI (reference sequence). The DNA of the CDR3 is TGTGCCAGCAGTTACTTGTCAGATACGCAGTATTTT. Translated, it gives CASSYLSDTQYF.

V is TRBV29-1 and J is TRBJ2-4; D gene uncertain. The V and J ends lost 2 bases and 1 base respectively, with 6 bases between them. Germline CDR1 SQVTM, CDR2 ANQGSEA. This CDR3 has 13 amino acids. CDR3 region: CSVELGAKNIQYF. The DNA of the CDR3 is TGCAGCGTTGAACTGGGGGCCAAAAACATTCAGTACTTC.

The genes are TRBV5-1 and TRBJ2-5; 8 nucleotides line up with TRBD2. The CDR3 consists of 15 residues. Germline V CDR1 and CDR2: SGHRS, YFSETQ. V lost 0 bases and J lost 5; bases outside the gene matches: 6. CDR3 protein: CASSLGQRESETQYF. In DNA form, the CDR3 reads TGCGCCAGCAGCTTGGGCCAGCGGGAGTCTGAGACCCAGTACTTC.

The rearrangement links TRBV28 to TRBJ1-4; perhaps TRBD1 as D (5 bases). The CDR3 runs 19 residues. V shed 2 bases and J shed 5 bases, with 24 bases lying between them. The germline CDR1 and CDR2 sequences are MDHEN and SYDVKM. CDR3 residues: CASSLRGGRFGRTNEKLFF. The CDR3 DNA sequence: TGTGCCAGCAGTTTACGGGGGGGTCGTTTCGGTCGAACGAATGAAAAACTGTTTTTT.

This clone appeared a few times. CDR3 region: CASSFSSDRSQYF. The CDR3 DNA is TGTGCCAGCAGCTTCTCCTCAGATAGAAGCCAGTACTTC. The rearrangement links TRBV7-2 to TRBJ2-5; D is undetermined. Germline lookup yields CDR1 SGHTA and CDR2 FQGNSA. The CDR3 is made up of 13 amino acids. V lost 3 bases to trimming and J lost 10 bases, with 15 bases between them.

This clone has just one count. The chain recombines TRBV11-2 with TRBJ1-2; unclear D gene. CDR1 is SGHAT, CDR2 FQNNGV, per germline. The CDR3 length is 12 residues. The V end lost 0 bases, the J end lost 9 bases, and 8 bases lay between the germline ends. CDR3 bases: TGTGCCAGCAGCTTAGAGGCTTTTAGCTACACCTTC. Translated, it gives CASSLEAFSYTF. Full variable domain (outside the CDR3, taken from reference TRBV11-2 and TRBJ1-2): EAGVAQSPRYKIIEKRQSVAFWCNPISGHATLYWYQQILGQGPKLLIQFQNNGVVDDSQLPKDRFSAERLKGVDSTLKIQPAKLEDSAVYLCASSLEAFSYTFGSGTRLTVV.

The chain carries TRBV7-2 and TRBJ2-5, with 9 nucleotides matching TRBD2. The junction had 12 bases not matched to a gene; V was cut back by 5 bases and J by 5 bases. This CDR3 is built from 16 residues. Looked up from germline, CDR1 is SGHTA and CDR2 is FQGNSA. The CDR3 region is CASSLLGGRAEETQYF. CDR3 bases: TGTGCCAGCAGCCTCCTCGGCGGGAGGGCCGAGGAGACCCAGTACTTC.

The V call is TRBV6-6, the J call TRBJ2-2; the match to TRBD2 covers 8 bases. The CDR3 runs 15 residues. The J segment lost 7 bases and the V segment lost 6 bases, leaving 10 bases of the junction unmatched. Germline V gene lookup returns CDR1 MNHNY and CDR2 SVGAGI (reference sequence). This CDR3 reads CASSLTGGDVGELFF. The CDR3 DNA reads TGTGCCAGCAGCCTCACGGGAGGGGATGTCGGGGAGCTGTTTTTT.

This clone showed up just a few times. The V gene is TRBV12-5, the J gene TRBJ2-2, with 7 nucleotides matching TRBD1. The CDR3 has 17 amino acids. J gave up 1 base and V 5 bases, and 10 bases lay outside the gene matches. The germline CDR1 and CDR2 sequences are LGHNT and FRNRAP. CDR3 loop: CASGQLDRAENTGELFF. The CDR3 DNA sequence: TGTGCTAGTGGTCAATTAGACAGGGCCGAGAACACCGGGGAGCTGTTTTTT. The whole variable domain, filled in from reference TRBV12-5 and TRBJ2-2, reads DARVTQTPRHKVTEMGQEVTMRCQPILGHNTVFWYRQTMMQGLELLAYFRNRAPLDDSGMPKDRFSAEMPDATLATLKIQPSEPRDSAVYFCASGQLDRAENTGELFFGEGSRLTVL.

This clone was seen only once. The chain has TRBV9 and TRBJ1-4, with D uncertain. Germline lookup yields CDR1 SGDLS and CDR2 YYNGEE. The germline V and J ends were trimmed by 3 bases and 14 bases, with 17 bases remaining between them. This CDR3 spans 13 amino acids. The CDR3: CASSDYEGGNLFF. In nucleotides, the CDR3 is TGTGCCAGCAGCGACTATGAGGGAGGGAACCTGTTTTTT.